One and the same sample provided the 17 T cell receptor beta chains below, sequenced in a study of blood T cell repertoires in COVID-19. Data came from immunoSEQ multiplex PCR; TCRdb stores just in-frame clones and leaves some out. The sample records under 200,000 clones, around 80% being singletons. Sequenced: peripheral blood. These receptors were obtained from a man under 40 with active or convalescent COVID-19.

V usage is TRBV15 and J usage is TRBJ2-6; D gene unclear. Germline V gives CDR1 LNHNV, CDR2 YYDKDF (reference sequence). This CDR3 comprises 15 residues. Trimming pared 1 base from V and 0 bases from J, leaving 4 bases between. The CDR3 region has the DNA TGTGCCACCAGCAGAGCTAACTCTGGGGCCAACGTCCTGACTTTC. It is translated as CATSRANSGANVLTF.

The chain joins TRBV5-1 to TRBJ1-3; D not resolved. This CDR3 spans 15 amino acids. Trimming removed 2 bases from V and 4 bases from J, with 13 bases in between. Germline CDR1 SGHRS, CDR2 YFSETQ. CDR3 nucleotides: TGCGCCAGCAGCTTTACCTCCTTCGGGGGAAACACCATATATTTT. It specifies CASSFTSFGGNTIYF.

The rearrangement joins TRBV5-3 to TRBJ1-5; D perhaps matches TRBD1 (5 bases). TRBV5-3 is placed among ORFs of uncertain function. The CDR3 has 14 residues. Trimming shortened V by 0 bases and J by 4 bases, and 8 bases separated the two germline ends. CDR3 sequence reads: CARSLARENQPQHF. The CDR3 region has the DNA TGTGCCAGAAGCTTGGCCAGGGAAAATCAGCCCCAGCATTTT.

The rearrangement links TRBV19 to TRBJ2-3; the D gene is possibly TRBD1 (5 bases). Trimming pared 2 bases from V and 6 bases from J, leaving 9 bases between. This CDR3 spans 13 amino acids. CDR1 and CDR2 from the germline V gene are LNHDA and SQIVND (reference sequence). CDR3 residues: CASSISGMDTQYF. CDR3 coding DNA: TGTGCCAGTAGTATATCAGGGATGGATACGCAGTATTTT.

This sequence joins TRBV19 and TRBJ1-1; TRBD1 agrees at 7 bases. V lost 9 bases and J lost 7; bases outside the gene matches: 11. The germline V gene encodes CDR1 LNHDA and CDR2 SQIVND (reference sequence). The CDR3 length is 13 residues. CDR3 sequence reads: CASHLGQAGEAFF. Written as DNA, the CDR3 is TGTGCCAGCCACCTTGGACAGGCTGGTGAAGCTTTCTTT.

The chain has TRBV3-1 (or the pseudogene TRBV3-2) and TRBJ2-3; 10 bases fit TRBD2. The CDR3 extends over 15 amino acids. The junction had 3 bases not matched to a gene; V was cut back by 1 base and J by 5 bases. CDR1 LGHDT and CDR2 YNNKEL come from the germline V gene (reference sequence). CDR3 nucleotide sequence: TGTGCCAGCAGCCAAGCCCTAGCGGGAGTAGATACGCAGTATTTT. Its translation is CASSQALAGVDTQYF.

The V call is TRBV5-8, the J call TRBJ2-5, with a possible D match to TRBD1 (6 bases). This CDR3 region has 14 residues. V was clipped by 2 bases and J by 5 bases, with 13 bases between them. In germline, CDR1 is SGHTS, CDR2 YDEGEE. The CDR3 region is CASSLFRGAETQYF. CDR3 DNA sequence: TGTGCCAGCAGCTTATTCAGGGGCGCGGAGACCCAGTACTTC.

The genes are TRBV7-9 and TRBJ1-2, with D possibly being TRBD1 (5 bases). This CDR3 has 15 residues. Trimming took off 3 bases at V and 7 bases at J, with 18 bases between the two ends. The germline V gene encodes CDR1 SEHNR and CDR2 FQNEAQ (reference sequence). The chain's CDR3 is CASSFPRDSGGGYTF. The CDR3 DNA reads as TGTGCCAGCAGCTTCCCCCGGGACTCGGGGGGTGGCTACACCTTC.

This clone was recorded only once. The rearrangement joins TRBV6-5 to TRBJ2-2; 8 nucleotides agree with TRBD1. The CDR3 sequence is 13 residues long. Trimming took 8 bases from V and 6 from J; bases not matched to a gene: 5. Germline V gene data show CDR1 as MNHEY and CDR2 as SVGAGI. CDR3 amino acids: CASRRQGPGELFF. The CDR3 nucleotides are TGTGCCAGCCGCCGACAGGGGCCCGGGGAGCTGTTTTTT.

V is TRBV7-2 and J is TRBJ1-5, with 8 nucleotides matching TRBD1. CDR1 and CDR2 (germline): SGHTA, FQGNSA. Trimming cost V 5 bases and J 7 bases; bases outside gene matches: 13. This CDR3 has 16 residues. This CDR3 is CASSQWGQGAGQPQHF. CDR3 sequence (DNA): TGTGCCAGCAGCCAGTGGGGGCAGGGGGCCGGACAGCCCCAGCATTTT. Complete variable domain (other parts from reference TRBV7-2 and TRBJ1-5): GAGVSQSPSNKVTEKGKDVELRCDPISGHTALYWYRQSLGQGLEFLIYFQGNSAPDKSGLPSDRFSAERTGGSVSTLTIQRTQQEDSAVYLCASSQWGQGAGQPQHFGDGTRLSIL.

This clone appeared a single time. The V and J genes are TRBV3-1 (or the pseudogene TRBV3-2) and TRBJ1-2; weak D call: TRBD1 (5 bases). Per germline, CDR1 LGHDT and CDR2 YNNKEL (reference sequence). Trimming removed 1 base at V and 8 bases at J, with 17 bases between. There are 15 residues in the CDR3. CDR3: CASSQGGGPSGGYTF. The DNA for the CDR3 is TGTGCCAGCAGCCAAGGCGGGGGACCGTCAGGGGGCTACACCTTC.

The J gene is TRBJ1-1, the V gene TRBV7-9; 9 bases agree with TRBD1. Trimming at V came to 5 bases and at J to 1 base, leaving 5 bases not matched to a gene. The CDR3 runs to 15 residues. Germline V gene data show CDR1 as SEHNR and CDR2 as FQNEAQ (reference sequence). This CDR3 is CASSLWDRENTEAFF. The DNA for the CDR3 is TGTGCCAGCAGCCTATGGGACAGGGAGAACACTGAAGCTTTCTTT.

V is TRBV5-8 and J is TRBJ1-5; 7 nucleotides match TRBD1. V was clipped by 4 bases and J by 0 bases; unmatched bases: 1. CDR1 and CDR2 from the germline V gene are SGHTS and YDEGEE. The CDR3 contains 14 residues. The CDR3 loop reads CASSGQASNQPQHF. CDR3 nucleotides: TGTGCCAGCAGCGGACAGGCTAGCAATCAGCCCCAGCATTTT.

The chain carries TRBV5-4 and TRBJ1-5, with D unresolved. V lost 1 base, J lost 6 bases, and 11 bases lay in between. Germline-derived CDR1 and CDR2 are SGHNT and YYREEE (reference sequence). The CDR3 sequence is 14 residues long. This CDR3 is CASSLFGVGQPQHF. In DNA, the CDR3 is TGTGCCAGCAGCTTGTTCGGGGTAGGTCAGCCCCAGCATTTT.

The CDR3 DNA reads TGTGCCAGCAGCCCGTACATGAACACTGAAGCTTTCTTT. It is translated as CASSPYMNTEAFF. The rearrangement links TRBV7-2 to TRBJ1-1; D ambiguous. CDR3 size: 13 residues. Trimming removed 5 bases at V and 0 bases at J, with 7 bases between. From germline, CDR1 is SGHTA and CDR2 FQGNSA.

Of note for this clone: This same CDR3 is encoded by further DNA sequences in the sample. V gene TRBV10-3 combines with J gene TRBJ1-5, with unresolved D. Trimming shortened V by 0 bases and J by 7 bases, and 7 bases separated the two germline ends. Per germline, CDR1 ENHRY and CDR2 SYGVKD. This CDR3 has 13 residues. The CDR3 DNA sequence: TGTGCCATCAGTGAGTCGAGAGGCCAGCCCCAGCATTTT. This gives the protein CAISESRGQPQHF.

V usage is TRBV30 and J usage is TRBJ1-6; D ambiguous. Germline CDR1 is GTSNPN and CDR2 is SVGIG (reference sequence). This CDR3 spans 17 amino acids. Trimming shortened V by 1 base and J by 0 bases, and 13 bases separated the two germline ends. The CDR3 protein is CAWSADSLRSYNSPLHF. In DNA form, the CDR3 reads TGTGCCTGGAGTGCCGACTCCCTCCGCTCCTATAATTCACCCCTCCACTTT.